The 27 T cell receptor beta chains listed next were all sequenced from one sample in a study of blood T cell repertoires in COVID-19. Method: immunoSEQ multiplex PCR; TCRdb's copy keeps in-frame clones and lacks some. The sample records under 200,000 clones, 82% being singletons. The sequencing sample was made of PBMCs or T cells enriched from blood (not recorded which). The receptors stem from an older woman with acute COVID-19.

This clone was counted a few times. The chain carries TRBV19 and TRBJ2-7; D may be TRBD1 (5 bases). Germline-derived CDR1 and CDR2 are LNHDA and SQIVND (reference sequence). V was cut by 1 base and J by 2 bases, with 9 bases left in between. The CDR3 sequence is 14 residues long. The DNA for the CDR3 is TGTGCCAGTAGTATAGCCAGGGCCACCTACGAGCAGTACTTC. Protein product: CASSIARATYEQYF.

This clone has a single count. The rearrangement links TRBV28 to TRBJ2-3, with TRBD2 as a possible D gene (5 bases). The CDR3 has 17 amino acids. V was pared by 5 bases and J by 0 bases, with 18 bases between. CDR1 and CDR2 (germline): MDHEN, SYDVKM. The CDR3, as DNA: TGTGCCAGCAGTACACGGGGTCTCATCTCTAGCACAGATACGCAGTATTTT. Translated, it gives CASSTRGLISSTDTQYF. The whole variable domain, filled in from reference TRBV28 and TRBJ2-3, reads DVKVTQSSRYLVKRTGEKVFLECVQDMDHENMFWYRQDPGLGLRLIYFSYDVKMKEKGDIPEGYSVSREKKERFSLILESASTNQTSMYLCASSTRGLISSTDTQYFGPGTRLTVL.

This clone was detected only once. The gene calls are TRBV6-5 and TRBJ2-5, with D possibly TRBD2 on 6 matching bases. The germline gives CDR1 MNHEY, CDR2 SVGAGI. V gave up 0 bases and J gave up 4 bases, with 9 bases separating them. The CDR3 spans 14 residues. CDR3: CASSYSRGGETQYF. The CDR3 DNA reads TGTGCCAGCAGTTACTCAAGGGGAGGAGAGACCCAGTACTTC.

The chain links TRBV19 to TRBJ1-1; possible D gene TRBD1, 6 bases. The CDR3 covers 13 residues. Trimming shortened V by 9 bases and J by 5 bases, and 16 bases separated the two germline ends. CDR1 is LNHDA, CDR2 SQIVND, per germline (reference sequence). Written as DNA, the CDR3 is TGTGCCAGCGGGGGGCAGGGTCGGACTGAAGCTTTCTTT. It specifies CASGGQGRTEAFF.

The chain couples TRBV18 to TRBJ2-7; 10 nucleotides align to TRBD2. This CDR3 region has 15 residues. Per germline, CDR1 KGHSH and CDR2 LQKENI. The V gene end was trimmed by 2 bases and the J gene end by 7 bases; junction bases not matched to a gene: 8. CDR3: CASSPVGLAPGEQYV. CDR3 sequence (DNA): TGTGCCAGCTCACCAGTGGGACTAGCGCCGGGGGAGCAGTACGTC.

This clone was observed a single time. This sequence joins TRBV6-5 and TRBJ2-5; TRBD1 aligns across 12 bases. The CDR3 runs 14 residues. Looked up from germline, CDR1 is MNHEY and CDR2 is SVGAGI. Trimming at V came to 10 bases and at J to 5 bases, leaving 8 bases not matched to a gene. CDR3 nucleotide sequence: TGTGCCACCCTTTGGGGACAGGGGGCGGAGACCCAGTACTTC. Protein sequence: CATLWGQGAETQYF.

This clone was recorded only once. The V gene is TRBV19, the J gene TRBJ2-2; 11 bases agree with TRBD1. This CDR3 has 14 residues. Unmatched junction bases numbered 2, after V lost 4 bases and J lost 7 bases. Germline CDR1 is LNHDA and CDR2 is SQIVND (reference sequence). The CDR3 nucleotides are TGTGCCAGTAGTAGGACAGGGGGCGGCGGGGAGCTGTTTTTT. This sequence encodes CASSRTGGGGELFF.

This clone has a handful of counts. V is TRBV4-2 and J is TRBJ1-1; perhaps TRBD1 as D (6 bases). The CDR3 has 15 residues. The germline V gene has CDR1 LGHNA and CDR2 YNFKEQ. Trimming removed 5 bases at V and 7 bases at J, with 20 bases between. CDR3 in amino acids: CASSKAGEEWGEAFF. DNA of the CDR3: TGTGCCAGCAGCAAGGCAGGGGAAGAATGGGGTGAAGCTTTCTTT.

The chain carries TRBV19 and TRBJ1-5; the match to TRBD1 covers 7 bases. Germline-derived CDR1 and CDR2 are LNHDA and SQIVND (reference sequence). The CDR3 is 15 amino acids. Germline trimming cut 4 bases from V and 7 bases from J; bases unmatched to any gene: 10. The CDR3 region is CASSRDRAAQQPQHF. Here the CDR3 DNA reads TGTGCCAGTAGTAGAGACAGGGCGGCACAACAGCCCCAGCATTTT.

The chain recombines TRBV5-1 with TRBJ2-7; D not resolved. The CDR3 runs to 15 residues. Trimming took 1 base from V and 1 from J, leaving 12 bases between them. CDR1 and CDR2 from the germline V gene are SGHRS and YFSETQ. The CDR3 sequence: CASSLFRVGSYEQYV. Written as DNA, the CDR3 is TGCGCCAGCAGCTTGTTCCGGGTAGGATCCTACGAGCAGTACGTC.

Here the CDR3 DNA reads TGTGCCACCAGTGATTCCCCCTGGGTGGGGGCAGGGTACAATGAGCAGTTCTTC. It codes for CATSDSPWVGAGYNEQFF. The chain employs TRBV24-1 and TRBJ2-1; tentatively, D is TRBD1 (6 bases). The CDR3 is made up of 18 amino acids. Germline V lookup: CDR1 KGHDR, CDR2 SFDVKD. V lost 2 bases and J lost 4, with 20 bases in between.

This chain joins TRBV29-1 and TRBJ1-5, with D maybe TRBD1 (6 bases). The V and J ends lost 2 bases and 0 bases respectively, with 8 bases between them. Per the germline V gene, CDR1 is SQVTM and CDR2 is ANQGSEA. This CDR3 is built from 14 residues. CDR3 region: CSVETGNSNQPQHF. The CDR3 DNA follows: TGCAGCGTTGAAACAGGGAATAGCAATCAGCCCCAGCATTTT.

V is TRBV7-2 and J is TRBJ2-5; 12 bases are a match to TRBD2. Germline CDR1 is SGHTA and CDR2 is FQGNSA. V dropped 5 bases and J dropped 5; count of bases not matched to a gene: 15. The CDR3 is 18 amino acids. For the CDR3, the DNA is TGTGCCAGCAGCCTCACGCGACTAGCGGGAGTATGGGTCGAGACCCAGTACTTC. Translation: CASSLTRLAGVWVETQYF. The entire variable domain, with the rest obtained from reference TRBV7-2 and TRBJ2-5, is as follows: GAGVSQSPSNKVTEKGKDVELRCDPISGHTALYWYRQSLGQGLEFLIYFQGNSAPDKSGLPSDRFSAERTGGSVSTLTIQRTQQEDSAVYLCASSLTRLAGVWVETQYFGPGTRLLVL.

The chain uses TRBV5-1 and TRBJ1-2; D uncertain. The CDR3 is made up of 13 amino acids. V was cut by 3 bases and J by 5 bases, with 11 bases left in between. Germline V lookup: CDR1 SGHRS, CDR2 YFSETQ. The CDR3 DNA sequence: TGCGCCAGCAGCTCGTCCGGAGGGTATGGCTACACCTTC. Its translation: CASSSSGGYGYTF.

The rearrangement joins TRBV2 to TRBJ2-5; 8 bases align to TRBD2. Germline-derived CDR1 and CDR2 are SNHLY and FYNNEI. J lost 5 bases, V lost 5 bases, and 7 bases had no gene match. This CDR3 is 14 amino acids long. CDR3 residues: CASSRRLAMETQYF. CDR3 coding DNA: TGTGCCAGCAGTAGGAGACTAGCGATGGAGACCCAGTACTTC.

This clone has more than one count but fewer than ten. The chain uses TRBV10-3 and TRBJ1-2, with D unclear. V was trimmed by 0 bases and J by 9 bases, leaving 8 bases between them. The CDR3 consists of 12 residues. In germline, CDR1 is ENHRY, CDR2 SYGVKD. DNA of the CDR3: TGTGCCATCAGTGAGTCGGAGTCCCGCTACACCTTC. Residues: CAISESESRYTF.

The CDR3, as DNA: TGCGCCAGCAGTGATGAGAGGGACTTTAATCAGCCCCAGCATTTT. Translation: CASSDERDFNQPQHF. V usage is TRBV10-1 and J usage is TRBJ1-5; tentatively, D is TRBD1 (5 bases). Per germline, CDR1 WNHNN and CDR2 SYGVQD (reference sequence). This CDR3 spans 15 amino acids. V lost 3 bases and J 4 bases, leaving 13 bases between the germline ends.

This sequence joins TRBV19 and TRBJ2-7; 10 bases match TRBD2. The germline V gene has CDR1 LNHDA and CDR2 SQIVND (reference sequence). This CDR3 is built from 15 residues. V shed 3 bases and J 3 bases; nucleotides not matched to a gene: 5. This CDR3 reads CASSIRAGGHYEQYV. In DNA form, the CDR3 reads TGTGCCAGTAGTATTAGAGCGGGGGGGCACTACGAGCAGTACGTC.

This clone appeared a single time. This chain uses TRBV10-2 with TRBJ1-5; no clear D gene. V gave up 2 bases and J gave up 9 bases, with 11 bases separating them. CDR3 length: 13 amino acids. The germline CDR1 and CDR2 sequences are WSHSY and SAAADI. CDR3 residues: CASSENSRWPQHF. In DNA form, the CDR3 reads TGCGCCAGCAGTGAGAACAGCCGTTGGCCCCAGCATTTT.

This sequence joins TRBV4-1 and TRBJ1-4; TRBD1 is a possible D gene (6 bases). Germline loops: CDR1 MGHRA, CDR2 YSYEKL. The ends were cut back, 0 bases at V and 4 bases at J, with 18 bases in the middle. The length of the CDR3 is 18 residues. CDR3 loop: CASSQDREQGLDNEKLFF. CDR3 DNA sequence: TGCGCCAGCAGCCAAGATCGCGAGCAGGGGCTGGATAATGAAAAACTGTTTTTT.

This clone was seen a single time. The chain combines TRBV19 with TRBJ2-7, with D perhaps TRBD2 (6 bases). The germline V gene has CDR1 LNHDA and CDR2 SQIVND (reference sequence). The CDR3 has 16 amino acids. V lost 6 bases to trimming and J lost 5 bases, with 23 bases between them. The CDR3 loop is CASRSTGGSGGDEQYF. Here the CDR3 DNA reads TGTGCCAGTAGATCCACAGGTGGGAGCGGAGGGGACGAGCAGTACTTC.

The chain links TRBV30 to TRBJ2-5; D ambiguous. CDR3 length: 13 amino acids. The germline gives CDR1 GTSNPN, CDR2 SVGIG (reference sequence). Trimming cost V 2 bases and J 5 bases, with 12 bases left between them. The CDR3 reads CAWSRRLAETQYF. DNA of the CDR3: TGTGCCTGGAGTCGAAGACTGGCCGAGACCCAGTACTTC.

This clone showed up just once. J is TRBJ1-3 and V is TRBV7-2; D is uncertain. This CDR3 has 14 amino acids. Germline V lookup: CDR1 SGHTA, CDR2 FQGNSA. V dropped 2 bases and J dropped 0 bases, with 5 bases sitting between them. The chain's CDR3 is CASSLYGSGNTIYF. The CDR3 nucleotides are TGTGCCAGCAGCTTATACGGCTCTGGAAACACCATATATTTT. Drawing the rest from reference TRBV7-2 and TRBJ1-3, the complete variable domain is GAGVSQSPSNKVTEKGKDVELRCDPISGHTALYWYRQSLGQGLEFLIYFQGNSAPDKSGLPSDRFSAERTGGSVSTLTIQRTQQEDSAVYLCASSLYGSGNTIYFGEGSWLTVV.

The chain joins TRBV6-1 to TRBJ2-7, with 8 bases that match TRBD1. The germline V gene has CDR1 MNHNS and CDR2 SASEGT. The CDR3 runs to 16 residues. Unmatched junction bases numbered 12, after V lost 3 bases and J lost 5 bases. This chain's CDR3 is CASSDNTGGFWNEQYV. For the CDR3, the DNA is TGTGCCAGCAGTGATAATACAGGGGGTTTCTGGAACGAGCAGTACGTC.

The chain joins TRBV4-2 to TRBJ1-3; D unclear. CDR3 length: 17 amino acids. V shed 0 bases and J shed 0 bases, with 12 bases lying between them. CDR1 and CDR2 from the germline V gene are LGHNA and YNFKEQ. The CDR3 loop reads CASSQDKAGSSGNTIYF. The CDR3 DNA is TGTGCCAGCAGCCAAGATAAAGCGGGGAGCTCTGGAAACACCATATATTTT.

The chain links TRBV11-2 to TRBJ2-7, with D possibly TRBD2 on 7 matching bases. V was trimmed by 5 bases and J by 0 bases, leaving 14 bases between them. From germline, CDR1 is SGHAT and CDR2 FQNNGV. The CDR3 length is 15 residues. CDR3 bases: TGTGCCAGCAGCCTCTGGGGGGGCAGCTCCTACGAGCAGTACGTC. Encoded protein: CASSLWGGSSYEQYV.

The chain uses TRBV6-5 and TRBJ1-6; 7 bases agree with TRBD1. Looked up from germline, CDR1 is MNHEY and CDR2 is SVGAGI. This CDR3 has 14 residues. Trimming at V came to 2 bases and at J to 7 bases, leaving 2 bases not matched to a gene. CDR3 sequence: CASSYDRVNSPLHF. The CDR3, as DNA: TGTGCCAGCAGTTACGACAGGGTAAATTCACCCCTCCACTTT.